These 4 T cell receptor beta chains originate from one sample sequenced in a study of beta chain features in type 1 diabetes. The sequenced template was cDNA made from the entire isolated RNA. TCRdb keeps only in-frame clones here, not all; method: immunoSEQ multiplex PCR. The repertoire includes 900,000 or so clones, roughly 17% of them detected once, and around 0.02% sits in the top ten. Sequencing was performed on naive CD4+ T cells from blood. Source of these receptors: a woman aged 18-29 years in good health.

V gene TRBV7-9 combines with J gene TRBJ2-1; 9 nucleotides match TRBD2. J gave up 5 bases and V 1 base, and 3 bases lay outside the gene matches. The length of the CDR3 is 15 residues. The germline V gene encodes CDR1 SEHNR and CDR2 FQNEAQ (reference sequence). The CDR3 nucleotides read TGTGCCAGCAGCTTAGGGGCTAGCGGGGACAATGAGCAGTTCTTC. Translating it yields CASSLGASGDNEQFF.

This clone showed up just a few times. The gene calls are TRBV15 and TRBJ2-1; 9 nucleotides match TRBD2. The CDR3 spans 17 residues. The V gene's germline CDR1 is LNHNV and CDR2 YYDKDF (reference sequence). Trimming cost V 0 bases and J 4 bases; bases outside gene matches: 7. Here the CDR3 reads CATSRDGGGRAYNEQFF. DNA of the CDR3: TGTGCCACCAGCAGAGATGGGGGCGGGAGGGCATACAATGAGCAGTTCTTC.

This clone was observed a few times. This same CDR3 is encoded by further DNA sequences in the sample. The chain carries TRBV10-3 and TRBJ2-1, with unresolved D. Germline V gives CDR1 ENHRY, CDR2 SYGVKD. CDR3 length: 12 amino acids. V was clipped by 2 bases and J by 5 bases, with 4 bases between them. The CDR3 region has the DNA TGTGCCATCAGTGAGCGGGACAATGAGCAGTTCTTC. Its translation is CAISERDNEQFF.

This chain connects TRBV5-1 to TRBJ2-5; D is unclear. The V gene's germline CDR1 is SGHRS and CDR2 YFSETQ. V was shortened by 4 bases and J by 5 bases, with 18 bases between the two germline ends. The CDR3 totals 15 residues. The CDR3 DNA sequence: TGCGCCAGCAGCCCGCCGATCAGCTCCGGGGAGACCCAGTACTTC. This codes for CASSPPISSGETQYF.